Listed below are T cell receptor beta chains from one sample, sequenced in a study of cytomegalovirus exposure and HLA in healthy donors. The repertoire was sequenced with immunoSEQ multiplex PCR; TCRdb's copy has only in-frame clones and lacks some. Among over 100,000 clones listed, around 70% were seen once. Material for sequencing was PBMCs. The source is a male donor in good health and CMV-seronegative. Each CDR3 is given with its conserved first and last residue. D genes are given only for firm matches. Size is stated for part of the rows, as once, few or many counts, or as a class when the clone is expanded.

clone_size d_call j_call v_call cdr3_nt cdr3_aa
- TRBD2 TRBJ2-1 TRBV7-3 TGTGCCAGCAGCCCGGGGACTAGTTTGGGGCCCTACAATGAGCAGTTCTTC CASSPGTSLGPYNEQFF
- - TRBJ2-1 TRBV28 TGTGCCAGCAGTCCAGACAAGGATACGAATGAGCAGTTCTTC CASSPDKDTNEQFF
- - TRBJ1-1 TRBV18 TGTGCCAGCTCACACGACAGGTCGGCTGAAGCTTTCTTT CASSHDRSAEAFF
- TRBD1 TRBJ1-4 TRBV6-1 TGTGCCAGCAGTCCCACAGGGGCGTATGGGGAAAAACTGTTTTTT CASSPTGAYGEKLFF
few TRBD1 TRBJ2-6 TRBV2 TGTGCCAGCAGCGCCGGGACAGGGGTTAACGTCCTGACTTTC CASSAGTGVNVLTF
- - TRBJ2-5 TRBV5-5 TGTGCCAGCAGCCTAGGAGGACAGCTGGGGGAGACCCAGTACTTC CASSLGGQLGETQYF
- TRBD1 TRBJ1-5 TRBV6-1 TGTGCCAGCAGTGAAGGCAGGGGGCTTTCAAGCAATCAGCCCCAGCATTTT CASSEGRGLSSNQPQHF
- TRBD1 TRBJ2-7 TRBV18 TGTGCCAGCTCCCCAAACACCGGGACAGGGTCCTACGAGCAGTACTTC CASSPNTGTGSYEQYF
few - TRBJ1-3 TRBV6-6 TGTGCCAGCAGTTACTCGGGCCGAACTGGAAACACCATATATTTT CASSYSGRTGNTIYF
- - TRBJ2-7 TRBV15 TGTGCCACCAGCAGACTAGGGGGAGCGGGATCCTACGAGCAGTACTTC CATSRLGGAGSYEQYF
- TRBD2 TRBJ2-2 TRBV13 TGTGCCAGCAGCTTAGGCACGTGGCTAGCGGGAGAAGCGGTGACCGGGGAGCTGTTTTTT CASSLGTWLAGEAVTGELFF
- - TRBJ1-4 TRBV30 TGTGCCTGGAGTGTGATGGGTCCCGGGTCGGGGGAAAAACTGTTTTTT CAWSVMGPGSGEKLFF
- - TRBJ2-6 TRBV11-2 TGTGCCAGCAGCCCGGACAGTCCTGGGGCCAACGTCCTGACTTTC CASSPDSPGANVLTF
- - TRBJ2-7 TRBV5-4 TGTGCCAGCAGCCTTGCTTTATCTAGTGGAATTGCCGAGCAGTACTTC CASSLALSSGIAEQYF
- - TRBJ2-7 TRBV6-5 TGTGCCAGCAGTTACTCGAGGAGATCGAGCTCCTACGAGCAGTACTTC CASSYSRRSSSYEQYF
once - TRBJ1-6 TRBV19 TGTGCCAGTAGTTGGGGCAGCTCCTATAATTCACCCCTCCACTTT CASSWGSSYNSPLHF
- - TRBJ2-1 TRBV29-1 TGCAGCGTTCCTCTAGTCACTGAGCAGTTCTTC CSVPLVTEQFF
- - TRBJ2-2 TRBV11-2 TGTGCCAGCAGCCTCTCTATAACTCGGAGAGGGGAGCTGTTTTTT CASSLSITRRGELFF
- TRBD2 TRBJ2-1 TRBV11-3 TGTGCCAGCAGCTCTGGACTAGCGGGGGACGGGGGGCAGTTCTTC CASSSGLAGDGGQFF
- TRBD2 TRBJ2-7 TRBV5-8 TGTGCCAGCAGCTTCCATTTAGCGGGATACTACGAGCAGTACTTC CASSFHLAGYYEQYF
- - TRBJ2-6 TRBV4-3 TGCGCCAGCAGCCAAGATAACAGACTATCTGGGGCCAACGTCCTGACTTTC CASSQDNRLSGANVLTF
- TRBD2 TRBJ2-2 TRBV9 TGTGCCAGCAGCCCCCCCCCGCTAGCGGGGGGAACCGGGGAGCTGTTTTTT CASSPPPLAGGTGELFF
- TRBD2 TRBJ2-3 TRBV19 TGTGCCAGTAGTACGTGGACTAGCGGGACCCCAGATACGCAGTATTTT CASSTWTSGTPDTQYF
- TRBD2 TRBJ2-7 TRBV28 TGTGCCAGCAGTTTGCTAGCGGGGGAAGCCTACGAGCAGTACTTC CASSLLAGEAYEQYF
- - TRBJ1-4 TRBV7-9 TGTGCCAGCAGCTCGGGTGCAACTAATGAAAAACTGTTTTTT CASSSGATNEKLFF
- - TRBJ1-2 TRBV7-9 TGTGCCGGCGTACCTACAGGGAACTATGGCTACACCTTC CAGVPTGNYGYTF
few TRBD2 TRBJ2-7 TRBV4-2 TGTGCCAGCAGCCAAGATGGTACCGGGACTAGCTACGAGCAGTACTTC CASSQDGTGTSYEQYF
- TRBD2 TRBJ2-5 TRBV18 TGTGCCAGCTCACCAGAACTAGCGGGAGAGACCCAGTACTTC CASSPELAGETQYF
- TRBD1 TRBJ1-3 TRBV11-2 TGTGCCAGCAGCTCGACAAAAATCCAGGGGGGTGGAAACACCATATATTTT CASSSTKIQGGGNTIYF
- - TRBJ1-6 TRBV27 TGTGCCAGCAGTTTTGTCAGCCAGCTTAAGACGGGGAATTCACCCCTCCACTTT CASSFVSQLKTGNSPLHF
once - TRBJ1-2 TRBV6-5 TGTGCCAGCTCAACGGGGGGGGGCTATGGCTACACCTTC CASSTGGGYGYTF
once - TRBJ2-3 TRBV5-6 TGTGCCAGCAGCGACGGACTGAGCACAGATACGCAGTATTTT CASSDGLSTDTQYF
- - TRBJ2-2 TRBV7-6 TGTGCCAGCAGCCCGAGGACGAACACCGGGGAGCTGTTTTTT CASSPRTNTGELFF
- TRBD2 TRBJ2-7 TRBV7-2 TGTGCCAGCAGCTCCCCGCGGGGTAGCGGGAAACCTCTCTCCTACGAGCAGTACTTC CASSSPRGSGKPLSYEQYF
once TRBD2 TRBJ2-3 TRBV11-1 TGTGCCAGCAGCCGGACTAGCGGAAGCACAGATACGCAGTATTTT CASSRTSGSTDTQYF
- TRBD1 TRBJ1-6 TRBV10-3 TGTGCCTCGTTACTGGGGGACAGGGTTGGACCCCTCCACTTT CASLLGDRVGPLHF
- TRBD2 TRBJ2-5 TRBV5-1 TGCACCAGCAGCGGGGGGGGCAGTGGGGAGACCCAGTACTTC CTSSGGGSGETQYF
few - TRBJ1-4 TRBV19 TGTGCCAGTAGCCCCGGGACAACTGCAACTAATGAAAAACTGTTTTTT CASSPGTTATNEKLFF
few - TRBJ2-1 TRBV18 TGTGCCAGCTCACCCGTAGGTGGGGCCAATGAGCAGTTCTTC CASSPVGGANEQFF
- - TRBJ1-6 TRBV27 TGTGCCAGCAGCCTTTCGGGGGTCGGGAGTTCACCCCTCCACTTT CASSLSGVGSSPLHF
- TRBD1 TRBJ1-5 TRBV4-3 TGCGCCAGCAGCCAAGGAGGGGGCCGCCAGCCCCAGCATTTT CASSQGGGRQPQHF
few TRBD1 TRBJ1-6 TRBV25-1 TGTGCGGGACGGGGACAGGGGTATAATTCACCCCTCCACTTT CAGRGQGYNSPLHF
- TRBD2 TRBJ2-3 TRBV4-3 TGCGCCAGCAGCCAAGCTCCCGTGACTAGCGGGAGGAGCACAGATACGCAGTATTTT CASSQAPVTSGRSTDTQYF
- - TRBJ2-5 TRBV29-1 TGCAGCGTTGACGGGTTTGGTCAAGAGACCCAGTACTTC CSVDGFGQETQYF
- TRBD1 TRBJ2-7 TRBV6-5 TGTGCCAGCAGTCCGGGACAGGGGATCTCCTACGAGCAGTACTTC CASSPGQGISYEQYF
few TRBD2 TRBJ2-1 TRBV11-2 TGTGCCAGCAGCTTAGATCTCGGACTAGGGAATGAGCAGTTCTTC CASSLDLGLGNEQFF
- TRBD1 TRBJ1-2 TRBV7-2 TGTGCCAGCAGCGCCCGACAGGGGAGCGACTATGGCTACACCTTC CASSARQGSDYGYTF
- - TRBJ1-1 TRBV5-1 TGCGCCAGCAGCTTGGCCGGGGGGGGCACTGAAGCTTTCTTT CASSLAGGGTEAFF
once - TRBJ2-5 TRBV7-8 TGTGCCAGCAGCTTAATACAGGGTGTGGTGGAGACCCAGTACTTC CASSLIQGVVETQYF
few TRBD2 TRBJ2-5 TRBV28 TGTGCCAGCAGTTTGTTAGCGGGAGCGGGCCCGGAGACCCAGTACTTC CASSLLAGAGPETQYF
once TRBD2 TRBJ2-1 TRBV5-1 TGCGCCAGCAGCTTGGCCAGCGGGAGAAACAATGAGCAGTTCTTC CASSLASGRNNEQFF
once TRBD2 TRBJ2-5 TRBV7-9 TGTGCCAGCAGCTTAGGTAGTCTGGCGGGGGGGCTCGAGACCCAGTACTTC CASSLGSLAGGLETQYF
- - TRBJ2-2 TRBV7-3 TGTGCCAGCAGCTTAAGTGGAGGAGGGCTGAACACCGGGGAGCTGTTTTTT CASSLSGGGLNTGELFF
- TRBD1 TRBJ1-2 TRBV7-2 TGTGCCAGCAGCAGAGTAGACAGGGGTGGCGGCTACACCTTC CASSRVDRGGGYTF
few - TRBJ1-5 TRBV18 TGTGCCAGCTCAGACAGGAGCAATCAGCCCCAGCATTTT CASSDRSNQPQHF
- - TRBJ1-1 TRBV4-3 TGCGCCAGCAGCCAAGCCCCTTTCTCGAACACTGAAGCTTTCTTT CASSQAPFSNTEAFF
once TRBD1 TRBJ2-3 TRBV19 TGTGCCACTGCCACGGGACAGGGGTTGACAGATACGCAGTATTTT CATATGQGLTDTQYF
- - TRBJ2-2 TRBV7-8 TGTGCCAGCAGCTTAGTGGGTGACTTCGGGGAGCTGTTTTTT CASSLVGDFGELFF
- TRBD1 TRBJ2-5 TRBV9 TGTGCCAGCAGCTCTAGGGGGCAGGGCTTGATAGAGACCCAGTACTTC CASSSRGQGLIETQYF